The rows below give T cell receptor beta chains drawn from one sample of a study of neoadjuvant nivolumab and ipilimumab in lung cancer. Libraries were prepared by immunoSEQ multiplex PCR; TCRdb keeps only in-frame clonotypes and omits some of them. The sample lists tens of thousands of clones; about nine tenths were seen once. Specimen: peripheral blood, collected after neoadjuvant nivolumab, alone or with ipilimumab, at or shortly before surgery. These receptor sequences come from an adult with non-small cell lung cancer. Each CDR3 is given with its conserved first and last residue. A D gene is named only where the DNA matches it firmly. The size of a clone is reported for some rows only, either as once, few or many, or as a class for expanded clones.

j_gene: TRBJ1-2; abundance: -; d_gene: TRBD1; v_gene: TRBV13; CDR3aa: CASSEGQGASGYTF; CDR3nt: TGTGCCAGCAGCGAAGGACAGGGGGCGAGTGGCTACACCTTC
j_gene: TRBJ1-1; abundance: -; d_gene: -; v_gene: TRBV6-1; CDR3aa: CASRMTGPTEAFF; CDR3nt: TGTGCCAGCAGGATGACAGGTCCCACTGAAGCTTTCTTT
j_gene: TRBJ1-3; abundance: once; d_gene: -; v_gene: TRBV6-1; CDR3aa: CASSEYIVSSGNTIYF; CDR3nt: TGTGCCAGCAGTGAATATATCGTGAGCTCTGGAAACACCATATATTTT
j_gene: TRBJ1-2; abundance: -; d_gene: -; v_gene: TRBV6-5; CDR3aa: CASSPGTSAGYTF; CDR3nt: TGTGCCAGCAGCCCCGGGACTTCGGCTGGCTACACCTTC
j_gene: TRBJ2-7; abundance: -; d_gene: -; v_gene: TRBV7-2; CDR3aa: CASSLTWTVSYEQYF; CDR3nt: TGTGCCAGCAGCTTAACCTGGACAGTTTCCTACGAGCAGTACTTC
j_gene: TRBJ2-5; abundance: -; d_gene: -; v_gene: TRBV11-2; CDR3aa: CASRLGPSRMETQYF; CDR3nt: TGTGCCAGCAGATTAGGTCCTTCCCGGATGGAGACCCAGTACTTC
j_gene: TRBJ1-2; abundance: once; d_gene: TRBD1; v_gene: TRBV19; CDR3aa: CATGDRSNYGYTF; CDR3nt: TGTGCCACCGGGGACAGATCGAACTATGGCTACACCTTC
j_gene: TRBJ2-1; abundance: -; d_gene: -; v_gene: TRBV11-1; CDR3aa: CASSTGPSSYNEQFF; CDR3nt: TGTGCCAGCAGCACGGGCCCTAGCTCCTACAATGAGCAGTTCTTC
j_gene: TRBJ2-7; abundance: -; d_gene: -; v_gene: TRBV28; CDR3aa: CASSLEFRGYEQYF; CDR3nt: TGTGCCAGCAGTTTAGAGTTTCGGGGCTACGAGCAGTACTTC
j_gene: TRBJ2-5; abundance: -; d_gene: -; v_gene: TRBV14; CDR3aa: CASSQEETQYF; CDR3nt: TGTGCCAGCAGCCAAGAAGAGACCCAGTACTTC
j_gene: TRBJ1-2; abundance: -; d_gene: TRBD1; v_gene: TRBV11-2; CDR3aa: CASSLGMAGRGRNYGYTF; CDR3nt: TGTGCCAGCAGCTTAGGCATGGCGGGCAGGGGGCGGAACTATGGCTACACCTTC
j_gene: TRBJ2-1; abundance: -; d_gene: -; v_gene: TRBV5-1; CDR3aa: CASSLAGYNNEQFF; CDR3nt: TGCGCCAGCAGCTTGGCGGGGTACAACAATGAGCAGTTCTTC
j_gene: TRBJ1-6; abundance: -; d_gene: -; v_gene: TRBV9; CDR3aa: CASSVGWTPGSPLHF; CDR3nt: TGTGCCAGCAGCGTAGGTTGGACCCCGGGGTCACCCCTCCACTTT
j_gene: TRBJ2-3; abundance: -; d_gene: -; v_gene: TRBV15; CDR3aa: CATSRDLARASTDTQYF; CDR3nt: TGTGCCACCAGCAGAGATTTAGCCCGGGCTAGCACAGATACGCAGTATTTT
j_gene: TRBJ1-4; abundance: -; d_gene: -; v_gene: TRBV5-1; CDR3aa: CASSLGVRDEKLFF; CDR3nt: TGCGCCAGCAGCTTGGGAGTACGGGATGAAAAACTGTTTTTT
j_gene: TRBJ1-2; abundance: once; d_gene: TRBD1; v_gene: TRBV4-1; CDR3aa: CASSQGGAGGYGYTF; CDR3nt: TGCGCCAGCAGCCAAGGGGGAGCAGGGGGCTATGGCTACACCTTC
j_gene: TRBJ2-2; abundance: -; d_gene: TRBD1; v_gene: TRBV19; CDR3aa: CASSMRTGNTGELFF; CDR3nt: TGTGCCAGTAGTATGAGGACAGGAAACACCGGGGAGCTGTTTTTT
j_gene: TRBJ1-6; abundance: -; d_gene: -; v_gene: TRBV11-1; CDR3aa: CASSPRETSGYSPLHF; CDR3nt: TGTGCCAGCAGCCCCCGTGAGACCTCGGGCTATTCACCCCTCCACTTT
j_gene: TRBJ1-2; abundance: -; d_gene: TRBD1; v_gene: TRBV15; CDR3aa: CATSPGGVYGYTF; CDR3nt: TGTGCCACCAGTCCAGGGGGCGTCTATGGCTACACCTTC
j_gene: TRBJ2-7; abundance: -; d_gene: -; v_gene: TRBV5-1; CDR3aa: CASSLVAGSSYEQYF; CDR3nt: TGCGCCAGCAGCTTGGTTGCCGGGAGCTCCTACGAGCAGTACTTC
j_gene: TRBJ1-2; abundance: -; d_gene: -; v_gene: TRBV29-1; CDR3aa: CSGWGGLTGYTF; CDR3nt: TGCAGCGGGTGGGGGGGGCTCACTGGCTACACCTTC
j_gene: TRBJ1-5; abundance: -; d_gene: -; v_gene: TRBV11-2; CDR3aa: CASSLDRGYNQPQHF; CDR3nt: TGTGCCAGCAGCTTAGATAGAGGTTACAATCAGCCCCAGCATTTT
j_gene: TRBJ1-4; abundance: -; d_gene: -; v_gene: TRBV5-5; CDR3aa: CASSSQTGSGEKLFF; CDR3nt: TGTGCCAGCAGCTCCCAAACAGGGTCGGGGGAAAAACTGTTTTTT
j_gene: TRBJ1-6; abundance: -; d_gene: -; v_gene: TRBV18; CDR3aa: CASSPQTDSPLHF; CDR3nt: TGTGCCAGCTCACCTCAGACAGATTCACCCCTCCACTTT
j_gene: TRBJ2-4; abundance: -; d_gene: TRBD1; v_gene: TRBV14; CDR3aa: CASSQGVDRGYGNIQYF; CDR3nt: TGTGCCAGCAGCCAAGGTGTCGACAGGGGGTACGGGAACATTCAGTACTTC
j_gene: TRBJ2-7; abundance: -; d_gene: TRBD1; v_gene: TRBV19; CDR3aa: CASSIGTGPYEQYF; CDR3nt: TGTGCCAGTAGTATTGGGACAGGTCCCTACGAGCAGTACTTC
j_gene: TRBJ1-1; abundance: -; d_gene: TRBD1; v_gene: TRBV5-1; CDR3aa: CASSQDRVTEAFF; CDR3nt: TGCGCCAGCAGCCAGGACAGGGTCACTGAAGCTTTCTTT
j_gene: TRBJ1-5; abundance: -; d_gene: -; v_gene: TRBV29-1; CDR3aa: CSVAPDNSNQPQHF; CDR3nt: TGCAGCGTTGCCCCGGACAATAGCAATCAGCCCCAGCATTTT
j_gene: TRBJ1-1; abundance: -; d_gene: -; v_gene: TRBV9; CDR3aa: CASSVLLNTEAFF; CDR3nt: TGTGCCAGCAGCGTTCTATTGAACACTGAAGCTTTCTTT
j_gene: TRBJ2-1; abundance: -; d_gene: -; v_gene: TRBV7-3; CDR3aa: CASSLNGGGYGNEQFF; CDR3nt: TGTGCCAGCAGCTTAAACGGCGGGGGCTATGGGAATGAGCAGTTCTTC
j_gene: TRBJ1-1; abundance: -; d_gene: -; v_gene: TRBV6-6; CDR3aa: CASSSGGFANTEAFF; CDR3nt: TGTGCCAGCAGTTCCGGAGGGTTTGCGAACACTGAAGCTTTCTTT
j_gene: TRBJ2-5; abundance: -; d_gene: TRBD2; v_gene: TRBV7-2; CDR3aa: CASTKLAGQETQYF; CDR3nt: TGTGCCAGCACCAAACTAGCGGGGCAAGAGACCCAGTACTTC
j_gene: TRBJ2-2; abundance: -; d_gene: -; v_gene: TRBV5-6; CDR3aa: CASSIIAGYGELFF; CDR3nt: TGTGCCAGCAGCATTATAGCAGGGTACGGGGAGCTGTTTTTT
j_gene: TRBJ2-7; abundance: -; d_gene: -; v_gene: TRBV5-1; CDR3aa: CASSPLQGRGYEQYF; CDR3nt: TGCGCCAGCAGCCCCTTACAGGGCAGGGGTTACGAGCAGTACTTC
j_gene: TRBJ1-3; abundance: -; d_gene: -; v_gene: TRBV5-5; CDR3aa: CASSLDGTNTIYF; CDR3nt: TGTGCCAGCAGCTTGGACGGGACCAACACCATATATTTT
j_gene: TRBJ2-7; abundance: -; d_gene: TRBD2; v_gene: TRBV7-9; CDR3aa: CASSLLSSGGSEQYF; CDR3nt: TGTGCCAGCAGCTTATTGTCTAGCGGGGGATCCGAGCAGTACTTC
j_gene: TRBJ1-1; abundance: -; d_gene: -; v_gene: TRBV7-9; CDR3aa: CASSLATGGTEAFF; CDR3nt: TGTGCCAGCAGCTTGGCTACGGGGGGCACTGAAGCTTTCTTT